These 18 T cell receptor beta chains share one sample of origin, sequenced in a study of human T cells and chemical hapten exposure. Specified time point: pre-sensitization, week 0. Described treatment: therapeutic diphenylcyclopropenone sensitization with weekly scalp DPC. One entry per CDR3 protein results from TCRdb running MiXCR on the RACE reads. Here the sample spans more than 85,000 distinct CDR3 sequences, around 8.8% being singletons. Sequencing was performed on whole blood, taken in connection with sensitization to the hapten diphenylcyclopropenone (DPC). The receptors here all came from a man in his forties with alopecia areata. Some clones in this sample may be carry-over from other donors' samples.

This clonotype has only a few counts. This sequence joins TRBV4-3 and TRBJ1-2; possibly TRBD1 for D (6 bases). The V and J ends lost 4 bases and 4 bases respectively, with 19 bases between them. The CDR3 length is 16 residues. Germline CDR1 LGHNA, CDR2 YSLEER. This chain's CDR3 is CASSPSVTGWAYGYTF. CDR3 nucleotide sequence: TGCGCCAGCAGCCCTTCTGTGACAGGTTGGGCCTATGGCTACACCTTC.

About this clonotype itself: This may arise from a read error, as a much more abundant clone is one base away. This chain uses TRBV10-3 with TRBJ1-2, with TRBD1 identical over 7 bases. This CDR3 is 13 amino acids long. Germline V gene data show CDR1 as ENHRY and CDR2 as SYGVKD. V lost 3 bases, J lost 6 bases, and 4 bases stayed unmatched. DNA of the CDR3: TGTGCCATCAGTGAAGGACAGGAAGATGGCTACACCTTC. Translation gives CAISEGQEDGYTF.

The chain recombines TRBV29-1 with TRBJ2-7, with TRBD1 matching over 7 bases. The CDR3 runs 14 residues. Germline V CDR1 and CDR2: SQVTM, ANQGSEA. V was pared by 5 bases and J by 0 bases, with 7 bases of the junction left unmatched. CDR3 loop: CSVKDRTSSYEQYF. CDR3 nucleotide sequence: TGCAGCGTTAAGGACAGGACCAGCTCCTACGAGCAGTACTTC.

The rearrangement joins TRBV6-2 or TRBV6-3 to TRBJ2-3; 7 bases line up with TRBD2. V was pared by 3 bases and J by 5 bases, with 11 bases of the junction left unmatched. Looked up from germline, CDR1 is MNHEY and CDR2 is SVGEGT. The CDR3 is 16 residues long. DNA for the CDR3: TGTGCCAGCAGTTATATAGCGGGCCCTATGGGAGATACGCAGTATTTT. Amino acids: CASSYIAGPMGDTQYF.

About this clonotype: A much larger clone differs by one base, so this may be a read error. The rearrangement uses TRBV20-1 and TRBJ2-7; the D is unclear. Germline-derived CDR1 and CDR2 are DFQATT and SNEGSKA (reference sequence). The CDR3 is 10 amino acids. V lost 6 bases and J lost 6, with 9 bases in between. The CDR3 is CSASLGEQYF. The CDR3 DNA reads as TGCAGTGCCTCTCTGGGCGAGCAGTACTTC.

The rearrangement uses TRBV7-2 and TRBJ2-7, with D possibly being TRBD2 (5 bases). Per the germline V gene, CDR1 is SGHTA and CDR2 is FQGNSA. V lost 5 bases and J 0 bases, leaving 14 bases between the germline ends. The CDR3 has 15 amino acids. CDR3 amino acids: CASSPGLLTSYEQYV. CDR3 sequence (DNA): TGTGCCAGCAGCCCTGGACTGCTTACCTCCTACGAGCAGTACGTC.

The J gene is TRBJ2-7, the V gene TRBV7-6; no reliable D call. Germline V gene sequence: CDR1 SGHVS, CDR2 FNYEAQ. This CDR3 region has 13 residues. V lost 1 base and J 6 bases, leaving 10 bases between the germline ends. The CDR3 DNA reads TGTGCCAGCAGCTTAGATCAGGTCGGCGAGCAGTACTTC. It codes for CASSLDQVGEQYF.

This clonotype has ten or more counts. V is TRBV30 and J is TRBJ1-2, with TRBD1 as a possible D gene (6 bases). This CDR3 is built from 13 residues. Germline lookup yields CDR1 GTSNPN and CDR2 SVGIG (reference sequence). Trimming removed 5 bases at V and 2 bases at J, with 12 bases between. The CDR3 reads CAWVVGGNYGYTF. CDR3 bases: TGTGCCTGGGTTGTCGGGGGCAACTATGGCTACACCTTC. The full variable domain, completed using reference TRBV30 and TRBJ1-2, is SQTIHQWPATLVQPVGSPLSLECTVEGTSNPNLYWYRQAAGRGLQLLFYSVGIGQISSEVPQNLSASRPQDRQFILSSKKLLLSDSGFYLCAWVVGGNYGYTFGSGTRLTVV.

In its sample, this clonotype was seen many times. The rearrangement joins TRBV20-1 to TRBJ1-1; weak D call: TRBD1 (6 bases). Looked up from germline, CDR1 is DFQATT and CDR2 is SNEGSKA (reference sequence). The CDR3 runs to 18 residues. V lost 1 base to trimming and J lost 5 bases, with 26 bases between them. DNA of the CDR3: TGCAGTGCTAGAGGACTAAGGGGGGCGCCGAGTGGCGGGACTGAAGCTTTCTTT. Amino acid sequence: CSARGLRGAPSGGTEAFF.

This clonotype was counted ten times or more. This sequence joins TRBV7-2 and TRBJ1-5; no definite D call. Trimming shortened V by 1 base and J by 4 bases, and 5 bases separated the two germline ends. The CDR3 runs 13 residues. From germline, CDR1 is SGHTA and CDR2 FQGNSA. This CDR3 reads CASSLGVNQPQHF. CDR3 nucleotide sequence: TGTGCCAGCAGCTTAGGGGTGAATCAGCCCCAGCATTTT.

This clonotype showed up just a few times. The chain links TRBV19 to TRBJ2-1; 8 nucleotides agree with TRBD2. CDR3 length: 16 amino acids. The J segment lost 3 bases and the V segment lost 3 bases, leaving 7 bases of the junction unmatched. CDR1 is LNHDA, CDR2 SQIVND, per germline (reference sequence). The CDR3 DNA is TGTGCCAGTAGTATTCCGTATAGCGGGAACTACAATGAGCAGTTCTTC. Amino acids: CASSIPYSGNYNEQFF.

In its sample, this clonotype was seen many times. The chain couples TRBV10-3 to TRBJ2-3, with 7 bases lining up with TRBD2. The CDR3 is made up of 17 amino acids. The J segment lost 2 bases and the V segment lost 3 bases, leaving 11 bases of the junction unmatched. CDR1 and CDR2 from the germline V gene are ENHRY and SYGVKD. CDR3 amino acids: CAISEILAEKFTDTQYF. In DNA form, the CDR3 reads TGTGCCATCAGTGAAATTCTAGCGGAGAAGTTCACAGATACGCAGTATTTT.

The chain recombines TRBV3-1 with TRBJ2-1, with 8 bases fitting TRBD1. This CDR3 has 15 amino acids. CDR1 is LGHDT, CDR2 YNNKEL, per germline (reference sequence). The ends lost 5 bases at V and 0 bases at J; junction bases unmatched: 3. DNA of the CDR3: TGTGCCAGCAGCTGGACAGGGAGCTCCTACAATGAGCAGTTCTTC. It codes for CASSWTGSSYNEQFF.

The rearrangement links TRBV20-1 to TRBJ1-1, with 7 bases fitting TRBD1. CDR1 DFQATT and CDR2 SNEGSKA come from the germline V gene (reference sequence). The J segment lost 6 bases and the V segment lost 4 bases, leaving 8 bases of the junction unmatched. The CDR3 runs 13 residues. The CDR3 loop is CSATRDSVAEAFF. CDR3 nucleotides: TGCAGTGCTACTCGGGACAGTGTCGCTGAAGCTTTCTTT.

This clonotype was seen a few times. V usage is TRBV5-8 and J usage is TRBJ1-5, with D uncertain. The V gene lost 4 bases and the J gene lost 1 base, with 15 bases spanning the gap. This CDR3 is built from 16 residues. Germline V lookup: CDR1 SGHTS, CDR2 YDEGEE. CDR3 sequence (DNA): TGTGCCAGCAGCGCCCCCCGCTCCGGCAGCAATCAGCCCCAGCATTTT. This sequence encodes CASSAPRSGSNQPQHF.

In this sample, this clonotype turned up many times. CDR3 sequence: CASSAGLAKNIQYF. In DNA form, the CDR3 reads TGTGCCAGCAGCGCGGGACTAGCCAAAAACATTCAGTACTTC. The rearrangement joins TRBV7-9 to TRBJ2-4, with D possibly TRBD2 on 6 matching bases. CDR1 SEHNR and CDR2 FQNEAQ come from the germline V gene (reference sequence). This CDR3 comprises 14 residues. V lost 5 bases and J 0 bases, leaving 8 bases between the germline ends. Filled out from reference TRBV7-9 and TRBJ2-4, the complete variable domain reads DTGVSQNPRHKITKRGQNVTFRCDPISEHNRLYWYRQTLGQGPEFLTYFQNEAQLEKSRLLSDRFSAERPKGSFSTLEIQRTEQGDSAMYLCASSAGLAKNIQYFGAGTRLSVL.

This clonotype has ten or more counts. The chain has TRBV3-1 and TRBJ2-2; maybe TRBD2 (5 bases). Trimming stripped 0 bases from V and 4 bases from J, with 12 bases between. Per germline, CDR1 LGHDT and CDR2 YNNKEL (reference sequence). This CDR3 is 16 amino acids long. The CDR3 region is CASSQEEGPGTGELFF. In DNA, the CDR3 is TGTGCCAGCAGCCAAGAAGAGGGCCCGGGCACCGGGGAGCTGTTTTTT.

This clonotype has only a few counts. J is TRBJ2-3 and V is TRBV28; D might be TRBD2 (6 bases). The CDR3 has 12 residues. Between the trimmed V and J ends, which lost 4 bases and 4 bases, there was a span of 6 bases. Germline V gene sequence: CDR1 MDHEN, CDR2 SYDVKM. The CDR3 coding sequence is TGTGCCAGCAGTTGGGAGGCAGATACGCAGTATTTT. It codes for CASSWEADTQYF.